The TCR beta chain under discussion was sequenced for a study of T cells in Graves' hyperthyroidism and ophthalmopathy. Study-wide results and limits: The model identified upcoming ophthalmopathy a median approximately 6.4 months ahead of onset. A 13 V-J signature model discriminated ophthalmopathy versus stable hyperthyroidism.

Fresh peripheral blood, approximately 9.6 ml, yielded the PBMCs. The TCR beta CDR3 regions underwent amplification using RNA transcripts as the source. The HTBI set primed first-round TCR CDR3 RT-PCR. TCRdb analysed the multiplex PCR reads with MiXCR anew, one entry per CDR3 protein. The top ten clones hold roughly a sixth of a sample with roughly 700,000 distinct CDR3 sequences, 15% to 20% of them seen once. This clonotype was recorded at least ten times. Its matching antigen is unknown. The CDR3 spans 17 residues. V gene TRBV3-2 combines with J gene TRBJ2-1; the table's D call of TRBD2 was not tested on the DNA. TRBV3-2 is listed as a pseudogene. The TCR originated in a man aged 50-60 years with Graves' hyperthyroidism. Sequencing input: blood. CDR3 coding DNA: TGTGCCAGCAGGCGTGCTGGACTAGCGGGATTATACAATGAGCAGTTCTTC. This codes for CASRRAGLAGLYNEQFF.